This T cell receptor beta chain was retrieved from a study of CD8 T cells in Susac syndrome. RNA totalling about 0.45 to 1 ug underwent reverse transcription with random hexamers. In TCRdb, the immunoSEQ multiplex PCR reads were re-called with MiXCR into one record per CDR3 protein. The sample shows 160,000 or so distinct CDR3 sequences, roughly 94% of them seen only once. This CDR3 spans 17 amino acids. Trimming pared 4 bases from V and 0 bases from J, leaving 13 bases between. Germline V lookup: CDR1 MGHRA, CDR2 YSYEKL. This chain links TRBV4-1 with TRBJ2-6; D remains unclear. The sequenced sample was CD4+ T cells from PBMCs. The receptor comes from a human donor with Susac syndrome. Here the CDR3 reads CASSPDEKSSGANVLTF. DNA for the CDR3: TGCGCCAGCAGCCCGGACGAAAAGAGCTCTGGGGCCAACGTCCTGACTTTC.